The 21 T cell receptor beta chains presented below share a single source sample, sequenced in a study of T cells in Graves' hyperthyroidism and ophthalmopathy. TCR beta CDR3 regions were amplified from RNA. TCR CDR3 regions were first amplified by RT-PCR with HTBI primers. TCRdb used MiXCR to reprocess the multiplex PCR reads, holding one entry per CDR3 protein. The table shows 350,000 or so distinct CDR3 sequences, with 15% to 20% occurring only once. Sequencing was carried out using blood. All receptors derive from a woman aged 35 to 49 with Graves' ophthalmopathy.

The CDR3 here is CASSERTGAWTEAFF. In DNA form, the CDR3 reads TGTGCCAGCAGCGAGCGGACAGGGGCTTGGACTGAAGCTTTCTTT. The V call is TRBV6-1, the J call TRBJ1-1; 9 nucleotides align to TRBD1. The CDR3 runs to 15 residues. With V trimmed by 6 bases and J by 5 bases, 10 bases remained unmatched. Germline V gene sequence: CDR1 MNHNS, CDR2 SASEGT.

V is TRBV6-2 or TRBV6-3 and J is TRBJ2-7, with 10 bases identical to TRBD2. The CDR3 runs to 16 residues. Germline loops: CDR1 MNHEY, CDR2 SVGEGT. V trimming: 7 bases; J trimming: 2 bases; junction bases outside the gene matches: 11. DNA of the CDR3: TGTGCCAGCACTCCGGGACTAGCGCGGACCACCTACGAGCAGTACTTC. Encoded protein: CASTPGLARTTYEQYF.

This chain links TRBV3-1 with TRBJ1-1; no reliable D call. Germline V gene lookup returns CDR1 LGHDT and CDR2 YNNKEL (reference sequence). Deletions cut 3 bases from V and 8 bases from J, with 7 bases between. The CDR3 spans 11 residues. The CDR3 DNA sequence: TGTGCCAGCAGCCATGCCGGAGAAGCTTTCTTT. This gives the protein CASSHAGEAFF.

This clonotype has ten or more counts. The CDR3 sequence is CASGRGGEYGYTF. The CDR3 DNA follows: TGTGCCAGCGGTAGAGGGGGTGAATATGGCTACACCTTC. This chain uses TRBV6-2 or TRBV6-3 with TRBJ1-2, with D possibly being TRBD1 (6 bases). V lost 8 bases, J lost 5 bases, and 15 bases lay in between. CDR3 length equals 13 residues. In germline, CDR1 is MNHEY, CDR2 SVGEGT.

In its sample, this clonotype was seen many times. This sequence joins TRBV28 and TRBJ1-2, with a weak D call TRBD1 (6 bases). V dropped 6 bases and J dropped 7 bases, with 24 bases sitting between them. The CDR3 covers 16 residues. Germline assignment: CDR1 MDHEN and CDR2 SYDVKM. CDR3 DNA: TGTGCCAGCAGCCGAAAGTATGGGGCGGGACAAGGTGGCTACACCTTC. Its protein is CASSRKYGAGQGGYTF.

This chain connects TRBV19 to TRBJ2-2; 9 bases agree with TRBD2. Germline loops: CDR1 LNHDA, CDR2 SQIVND (reference sequence). The CDR3 is 16 amino acids. Trimming removed 1 base from V and 5 bases from J; junction bases left unmatched: 5. CDR3 sequence reads: CASSIGSGRWTGELFF. The CDR3, as DNA: TGTGCCAGTAGTATAGGTAGCGGGAGATGGACCGGGGAGCTGTTTTTT.

This clonotype was detected ten times or more. V is TRBV28 and J is TRBJ1-5, with D hard to call. The V gene's germline CDR1 is MDHEN and CDR2 SYDVKM. Trimming stripped 8 bases from V and 0 bases from J, with 14 bases between. The length of the CDR3 is 15 residues. The CDR3 loop is CASRSPANSNQPQHF. The CDR3 bases are TGTGCCAGCCGTTCACCCGCAAATAGCAATCAGCCCCAGCATTTT.

This clonotype has at least ten counts. The gene calls are TRBV28 and TRBJ2-7, with 9 bases fitting TRBD1. The CDR3 totals 15 residues. After removal of 3 bases from V and 6 bases from J, the junction contained 9 bases not matched to a gene. Looked up from germline, CDR1 is MDHEN and CDR2 is SYDVKM. DNA for the CDR3: TGTGCCAGCAGTTTCCCACGGGGACAGGGCTCCGAGCAGTACTTC. Translation gives CASSFPRGQGSEQYF.

The chain has TRBV30 and TRBJ2-5, with 9 bases that match TRBD1. With 7 bases clipped from V and 5 bases from J, the junction kept 8 bases outside the gene matches. Germline CDR1 and CDR2: GTSNPN and SVGIG (reference sequence). The CDR3 is made up of 13 amino acids. The CDR3 bases are TGTGCCTACTCCGGGACAGGGAGGGAGACCCAGTACTTC. It encodes CAYSGTGRETQYF. Using reference TRBV30 and TRBJ2-5 for the parts outside the CDR3, the full variable domain is SQTIHQWPATLVQPVGSPLSLECTVEGTSNPNLYWYRQAAGRGLQLLFYSVGIGQISSEVPQNLSASRPQDRQFILSSKKLLLSDSGFYLCAYSGTGRETQYFGPGTRLLVL.

This clonotype occurred a few times. The V gene is TRBV18, the J gene TRBJ2-5, with D possibly TRBD1 on 6 matching bases. The germline gives CDR1 KGHSH, CDR2 LQKENI. V was pared by 8 bases and J by 2 bases, with 12 bases between. CDR3 length: 13 amino acids. This chain's CDR3 is CASARDIQETQYF. CDR3 nucleotide sequence: TGTGCCAGCGCACGGGACATACAAGAGACCCAGTACTTC.

This rearrangement joins TRBV5-6 to TRBJ1-6, with D unresolved. The CDR3 is 16 residues long. CDR1 and CDR2 from the germline V gene are SGHDT and YYEEEE. V was cut by 4 bases and J by 0 bases, with 11 bases left in between. The CDR3 DNA reads as TGTGCCAGCAGCCACCGGTCGGGCTCCTATAATTCACCCCTCCACTTT. Translation gives CASSHRSGSYNSPLHF.

This clonotype was seen a handful of times. The chain couples TRBV30 to TRBJ2-5; TRBD2 matches at 11 bases. This CDR3 contains 15 residues. Germline loops: CDR1 GTSNPN, CDR2 SVGIG (reference sequence). V trimming: 4 bases; J trimming: 2 bases; junction bases outside the gene matches: 6. The CDR3 reads CAWTPSGRRQETQYF. CDR3 DNA: TGTGCCTGGACCCCTAGCGGGAGGCGACAAGAGACCCAGTACTTC.

In this sample, this clonotype turned up many times. The CDR3 here is CSVQIGRDTEAFF. The CDR3 DNA sequence: TGCAGCGTCCAAATCGGCCGGGACACTGAAGCTTTCTTT. The V call is TRBV29-1, the J call TRBJ1-1, with D hard to call. The V end lost 6 bases, the J end lost 3 bases, and 14 bases lay between the germline ends. This CDR3 has 13 amino acids. CDR1 is SQVTM and CDR2 is ANQGSEA in the germline V gene.

The chain couples TRBV19 to TRBJ1-1; D unresolved. With 0 bases removed from V and 6 bases from J, the gap between germline ends came to 8 bases. Germline V gene sequence: CDR1 LNHDA, CDR2 SQIVND (reference sequence). CDR3 length equals 13 residues. This CDR3 reads CASSIDSASEAFF. For the CDR3, the DNA is TGTGCCAGTAGTATAGATTCAGCCTCTGAAGCTTTCTTT.

This clonotype was seen ten or more times. The rearrangement links TRBV7-9 to TRBJ1-1; D is perhaps TRBD1 (5 bases). Germline V gene lookup returns CDR1 SEHNR and CDR2 FQNEAQ (reference sequence). With 3 bases removed from V and 5 bases from J, the gap between germline ends came to 7 bases. This CDR3 spans 12 amino acids. CDR3 protein: CASSFEGTEAFF. CDR3 in DNA: TGTGCCAGCAGCTTCGAGGGGACTGAAGCTTTCTTT. Looking up the rest from reference TRBV7-9 and TRBJ1-1 gives the full variable domain: DTGVSQNPRHKITKRGQNVTFRCDPISEHNRLYWYRQTLGQGPEFLTYFQNEAQLEKSRLLSDRFSAERPKGSFSTLEIQRTEQGDSAMYLCASSFEGTEAFFGQGTRLTVV.

This clonotype has ten or more counts. The chain uses TRBV4-3 and TRBJ2-7, with D uncertain. V was clipped by 0 bases and J by 3 bases, with 12 bases between them. This CDR3 has 15 residues. The germline V gene has CDR1 LGHNA and CDR2 YSLEER. For the CDR3, the DNA is TGCGCCAGCAGCCAAGATTTGGGCTCTATCTACGAGCAGTACTTC. It translates to CASSQDLGSIYEQYF.

The chain recombines TRBV6-2 or TRBV6-3 with TRBJ1-1; weak D call: TRBD1 (6 bases). Germline CDR1 MNHEY, CDR2 SVGEGT. V gave up 6 bases and J gave up 2 bases, with 25 bases separating them. The CDR3 is 18 amino acids. The DNA of the CDR3 is TGTGCCAGCAGCGTTGACCAGGGGACTATAGGACGTAACACTGAAGCTTTCTTT. Residues: CASSVDQGTIGRNTEAFF.

This clonotype was detected only a few times. Mismatch with germline at one junction end may stem from a read error. The gene calls are TRBV6-1 and TRBJ1-2; D is possibly TRBD1 (5 bases). This CDR3 has 14 amino acids. Germline CDR1 reads MNHNS; CDR2 reads SASEGT. The CDR3 loop is CASREGTGRYGYTF. The CDR3 nucleotides are TGTGCCAGCAGAGAAGGGACCGGACGCTATGGCTACACCTTC.

The sample holds a few counts of this clonotype. The V gene is TRBV6-1, the J gene TRBJ1-1; a weak D match, TRBD1 (6 bases). CDR3 length: 13 residues. Germline CDR1 is MNHNS and CDR2 is SASEGT. V lost 0 bases and J lost 7, with 9 bases in between. The CDR3 loop is CASSEAQGFEAFF. As DNA, the CDR3 is TGTGCCAGCAGTGAAGCTCAGGGGTTTGAAGCTTTCTTT.

This clonotype was detected many times. The chain employs TRBV27 and TRBJ1-5; 7 bases are shared with TRBD1. The CDR3 contains 18 residues. Germline V gene sequence: CDR1 MNHEY, CDR2 SMNVEV (reference sequence). Trimming cost V 5 bases and J 0 bases; bases outside gene matches: 13. The CDR3 DNA follows: TGTGCCAGCAGTCCGCTCCGGGACAGTAATTATAGCAATCAGCCCCAGCATTTT. Translation: CASSPLRDSNYSNQPQHF.

This clonotype was counted at least ten times. This sequence joins TRBV24-1 and TRBJ2-2, with D perhaps TRBD2 (7 bases). V lost 0 bases and J lost 4, with 11 bases in between. Per the germline V gene, CDR1 is KGHDR and CDR2 is SFDVKD. This CDR3 region has 16 residues. Written as DNA, the CDR3 is TGTGCCACCAGTGATTTGTCGAGGGGGGGCACCGGGGAGCTGTTTTTT. This sequence encodes CATSDLSRGGTGELFF.